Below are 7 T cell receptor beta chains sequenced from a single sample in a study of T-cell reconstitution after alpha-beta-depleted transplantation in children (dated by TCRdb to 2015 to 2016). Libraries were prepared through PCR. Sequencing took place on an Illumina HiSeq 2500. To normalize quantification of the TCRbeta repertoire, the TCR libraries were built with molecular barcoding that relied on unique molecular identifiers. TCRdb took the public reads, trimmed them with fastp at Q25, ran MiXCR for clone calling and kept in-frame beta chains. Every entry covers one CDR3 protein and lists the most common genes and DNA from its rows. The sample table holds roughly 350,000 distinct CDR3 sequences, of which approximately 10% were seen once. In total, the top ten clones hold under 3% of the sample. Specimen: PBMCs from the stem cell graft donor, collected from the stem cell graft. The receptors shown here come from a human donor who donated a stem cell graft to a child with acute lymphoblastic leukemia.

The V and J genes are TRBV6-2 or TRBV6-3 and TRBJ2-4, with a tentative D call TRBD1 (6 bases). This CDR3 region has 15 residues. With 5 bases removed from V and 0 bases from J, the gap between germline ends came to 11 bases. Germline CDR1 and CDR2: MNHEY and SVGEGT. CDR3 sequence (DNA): TGTGCCAGCAGTCCGGACAGTTTAGCCAAAAACATTCAGTACTTC. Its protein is CASSPDSLAKNIQYF.

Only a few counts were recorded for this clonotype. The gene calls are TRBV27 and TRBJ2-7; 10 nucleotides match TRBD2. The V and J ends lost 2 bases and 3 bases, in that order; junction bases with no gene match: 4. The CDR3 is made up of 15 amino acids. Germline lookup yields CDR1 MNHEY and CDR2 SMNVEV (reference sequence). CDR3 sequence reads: CASSLGTSGVYEQYF. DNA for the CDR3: TGTGCCAGCAGTTTAGGAACTAGCGGGGTCTACGAGCAGTACTTC.

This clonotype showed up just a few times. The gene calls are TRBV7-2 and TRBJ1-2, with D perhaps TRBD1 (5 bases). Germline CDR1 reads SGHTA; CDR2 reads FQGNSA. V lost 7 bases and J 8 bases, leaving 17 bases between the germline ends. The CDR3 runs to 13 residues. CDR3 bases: TGTGCCAGCACCGTAGGAGGGGAGGGGGGCTACACCTTC. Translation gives CASTVGGEGGYTF.

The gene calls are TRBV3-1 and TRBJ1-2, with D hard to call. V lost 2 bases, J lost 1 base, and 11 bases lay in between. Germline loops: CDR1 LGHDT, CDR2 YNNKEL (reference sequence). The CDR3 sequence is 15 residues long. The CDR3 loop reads CASSQKKTYNYGYTF. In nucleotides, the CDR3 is TGTGCCAGCAGCCAAAAGAAGACCTATAACTATGGCTACACCTTC.

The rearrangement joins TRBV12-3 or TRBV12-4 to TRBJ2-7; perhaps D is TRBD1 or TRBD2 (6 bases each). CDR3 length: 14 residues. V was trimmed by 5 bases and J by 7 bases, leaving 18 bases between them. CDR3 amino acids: CASSLNTQGGEQYF. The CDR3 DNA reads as TGTGCCAGCAGTCTAAACACCCAAGGGGGGGAGCAGTACTTC.

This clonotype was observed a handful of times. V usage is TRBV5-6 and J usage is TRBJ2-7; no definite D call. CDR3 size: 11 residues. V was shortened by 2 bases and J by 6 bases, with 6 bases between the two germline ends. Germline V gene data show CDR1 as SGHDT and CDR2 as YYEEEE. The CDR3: CASSFMGEQYF. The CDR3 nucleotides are TGTGCCAGCAGCTTTATGGGCGAGCAGTACTTC.

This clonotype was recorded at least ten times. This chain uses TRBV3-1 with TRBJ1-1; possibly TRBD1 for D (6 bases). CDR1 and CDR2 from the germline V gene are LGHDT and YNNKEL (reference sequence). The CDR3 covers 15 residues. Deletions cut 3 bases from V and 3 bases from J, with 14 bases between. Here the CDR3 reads CASSHPRGGYTEAFF. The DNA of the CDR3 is TGTGCCAGCAGCCACCCCAGGGGAGGGTACACTGAAGCTTTCTTT. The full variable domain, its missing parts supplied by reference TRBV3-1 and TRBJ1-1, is DTAVSQTPKYLVTQMGNDKSIKCEQNLGHDTMYWYKQDSKKFLKIMFSYNNKELIINETVPNRFSPKSPDKAHLNLHINSLELGDSAVYFCASSHPRGGYTEAFFGQGTRLTVV.